This passage covers 17 T cell receptor beta chains from one sample sequenced in a study of CD4 T cells in relation to SARS-CoV-2 and coronaviruses. The protocol was immunoSEQ multiplex PCR, while the TCRdb copy is restricted to in-frame clones and leaves out a portion. The table lists some 64,000 clones, less than 95% of them singletons, with 0.13% to 0.15% in the top ten. The unexposed donors gave CD4+ T cells in about 2010-2019, prior to COVID-19. Sequenced: naive CD4+ T cells from PBMCs. The subset denotes: naive CD4+ T cells isolated by negative enrichment. The receptors were sampled from a human donor in good health.

The chain employs TRBV19 and TRBJ1-3, with D perhaps matching TRBD1 (5 bases). From germline, CDR1 is LNHDA and CDR2 SQIVND (reference sequence). This CDR3 region has 15 residues. V gave up 3 bases and J gave up 0 bases, with 9 bases separating them. The chain's CDR3 is CASSIRDFSGNTIYF. In DNA, the CDR3 is TGTGCCAGTAGTATTCGGGACTTCTCTGGAAACACCATATATTTT. The whole variable domain, filled in from reference TRBV19 and TRBJ1-3, reads DGGITQSPKYLFRKEGQNVTLSCEQNLNHDAMYWYRQDPGQGLRLIYYSQIVNDFQKGDIAEGYSVSREKKESFPLTVTSAQKNPTAFYLCASSIRDFSGNTIYFGEGSWLTVV.

This chain links TRBV7-2 with TRBJ2-5; no firm D call. The ends were cut back, 2 bases at V and 1 base at J, with 11 bases in the middle. This CDR3 spans 15 amino acids. Germline V gives CDR1 SGHTA, CDR2 FQGNSA. The CDR3 coding sequence is TGTGCCAGCAGCTTATCGGGTCGAGCCCAAGAGACCCAGTACTTC. It yields the protein CASSLSGRAQETQYF.

V gene TRBV5-4 combines with J gene TRBJ2-3; D unresolved. V dropped 4 bases and J dropped 0 bases, with 15 bases sitting between them. The length of the CDR3 is 16 residues. Germline assignment: CDR1 SGHNT and CDR2 YYREEE (reference sequence). The CDR3, as DNA: TGTGCCAGCAGCACGGTAACATTGACCAGCACAGATACGCAGTATTTT. Translation: CASSTVTLTSTDTQYF.

With regard to this clone: The sample contains more than one DNA sequence encoding this CDR3. V is TRBV28 and J is TRBJ2-1; maybe TRBD2 (5 bases). The CDR3 covers 11 residues. CDR1 is MDHEN, CDR2 SYDVKM, per germline. V lost 2 bases and J 9 bases, leaving 5 bases between the germline ends. The CDR3 here is CASSLGGEQFF. The CDR3 coding sequence is TGTGCCAGCAGTTTAGGAGGTGAGCAGTTCTTC.

The gene calls are TRBV24-1 and TRBJ1-6, with D perhaps matching TRBD1 (6 bases). Germline V gene data show CDR1 as KGHDR and CDR2 as SFDVKD. There are 13 residues in the CDR3. The ends were cut back, 6 bases at V and 8 bases at J, with 10 bases in the middle. CDR3 amino acids: CATSRGAYSPLHF. Written as DNA, the CDR3 is TGTGCCACCAGTCGGGGGGCCTATTCACCCCTCCACTTT.

J is TRBJ1-2 and V is TRBV7-9, with 7 bases that match TRBD1. Germline CDR1 is SEHNR and CDR2 is FQNEAQ (reference sequence). This CDR3 spans 14 amino acids. V lost 5 bases and J lost 7; bases outside the gene matches: 10. The chain's CDR3 is CASSLPAGGGGYTF. DNA of the CDR3: TGTGCCAGCAGCCTCCCCGCAGGGGGAGGTGGCTACACCTTC.

This sequence joins TRBV6-1 and TRBJ2-5; D is unresolved. V was clipped by 2 bases and J by 5 bases, with 18 bases between them. The germline V gene has CDR1 MNHNS and CDR2 SASEGT. The CDR3 length is 16 residues. The CDR3 region is CASSEFFANAGETQYF. CDR3 nucleotide sequence: TGTGCCAGCAGTGAATTTTTCGCCAACGCCGGGGAGACCCAGTACTTC.

This sequence joins TRBV6-5 and TRBJ2-7; possible D gene TRBD2, 6 bases. This CDR3 contains 16 residues. V was shortened by 0 bases and J by 0 bases, with 12 bases between the two germline ends. Germline CDR1 and CDR2: MNHEY and SVGAGI. Here the CDR3 DNA reads TGTGCCAGCAGTTACTCTGGAGTAGCGGCCTCCTACGAGCAGTACTTC. Translating gives CASSYSGVAASYEQYF.

The V call is TRBV5-4, the J call TRBJ1-1; D is uncertain. CDR1 and CDR2 (germline): SGHNT, YYREEE (reference sequence). The CDR3 is made up of 13 amino acids. V was pared by 9 bases and J by 3 bases, with 15 bases between. In DNA form, the CDR3 reads TGTGCCACCTCGAGTTATGGGGACACTGAAGCTTTCTTT. Its protein product is CATSSYGDTEAFF.

This clone was detected only a few times. The CDR3 reads CASTVLAGGHNEQFF. The CDR3 region has the DNA TGTGCCAGCACTGTCTTAGCGGGAGGCCACAATGAGCAGTTCTTC. This rearrangement joins TRBV2 to TRBJ2-1; 10 bases align to TRBD2. Germline loops: CDR1 SNHLY, CDR2 FYNNEI. The CDR3 runs to 15 residues. J lost 5 bases, V lost 7 bases, and 8 bases had no gene match.

The V and J genes are TRBV18 and TRBJ1-4; no firm D call. Germline lookup yields CDR1 KGHSH and CDR2 LQKENI. V gave up 3 bases and J gave up 4 bases, with 15 bases separating them. CDR3 size: 16 residues. CDR3 coding DNA: TGTGCCAGCTCACCGAGCCGGCAGAGTGTTAATGAAAAACTGTTTTTT. Residues: CASSPSRQSVNEKLFF.

The V gene is TRBV10-3, the J gene TRBJ1-1; perhaps TRBD1 as D (6 bases). This CDR3 is built from 14 residues. V shed 4 bases and J shed 2 bases, with 11 bases lying between them. CDR1 and CDR2 from the germline V gene are ENHRY and SYGVKD. CDR3 nucleotide sequence: TGTGCCATCAGTGGGACAGCCTATAACACTGAAGCTTTCTTT. This codes for CAISGTAYNTEAFF.

The V and J genes are TRBV27 and TRBJ1-1, with D possibly matching TRBD1 (6 bases). The germline V and J ends were trimmed by 6 bases and 1 base, with 15 bases remaining between them. This CDR3 has 15 amino acids. Germline-derived CDR1 and CDR2 are MNHEY and SMNVEV (reference sequence). CDR3 sequence: CASRSGQTANTEAFF. Written as DNA, the CDR3 is TGTGCCAGCAGGTCCGGACAGACTGCGAACACTGAAGCTTTCTTT.

The chain combines TRBV19 with TRBJ2-2, with TRBD1 as a possible D gene (5 bases). The germline gives CDR1 LNHDA, CDR2 SQIVND (reference sequence). CDR3 length: 14 residues. Trimming left V 7 bases short and J 1 base short, with 10 bases between. The CDR3 region is CASNTQGNTGELFF. Here the CDR3 DNA reads TGTGCCAGTAATACCCAGGGGAACACCGGGGAGCTGTTTTTT.

The chain links TRBV28 to TRBJ2-7, with 10 nucleotides matching TRBD2. V was pared by 6 bases and J by 1 base, with 6 bases of the junction left unmatched. The CDR3 extends over 15 amino acids. Germline V gives CDR1 MDHEN, CDR2 SYDVKM. The CDR3 sequence is CASRTKREGSYEQYF. CDR3 DNA: TGTGCCAGCAGGACTAAGCGGGAGGGGTCCTACGAGCAGTACTTC.

The gene calls are TRBV10-3 and TRBJ2-5; no clear D gene. CDR1 ENHRY and CDR2 SYGVKD come from the germline V gene. Trimming pared 4 bases from V and 1 base from J, leaving 13 bases between. The CDR3 extends over 15 amino acids. This CDR3 reads CAISARGVPQETQYF. In DNA form, the CDR3 reads TGTGCCATCAGTGCTAGAGGAGTACCCCAAGAGACCCAGTACTTC.

The chain combines TRBV28 with TRBJ2-7, with TRBD2 identical over 7 bases. CDR1 and CDR2 from the germline V gene are MDHEN and SYDVKM. With 4 bases clipped from V and 2 bases from J, the junction kept 8 bases outside the gene matches. The CDR3 loop spans 15 amino acids. The CDR3 is CASSSRLAATYEQYF. The CDR3 DNA is TGTGCCAGCAGTTCACGACTAGCCGCCACCTACGAGCAGTACTTC.